This T cell receptor beta chain originates from a study of cytomegalovirus exposure and HLA in healthy donors. Study-wide points: A missense DCLRE1C variant was associated with V- and J-gene trimming of TCR beta chains in a later analysis, and an independent cohort replicated the association. The CMV antigen specificity of a few CMV-associated chains was confirmed through in vitro analysis.

Notes on this clone: Its cognate antigen is unknown.

The PCR used 60 Vbeta and 13 Jbeta primers. Method: immunoSEQ multiplex PCR; TCRdb's copy keeps in-frame clones and lacks some. The table has some 160,000 clones, roughly 80% seen once. Trimming shortened V by 1 base and J by 3 bases, and 10 bases separated the two germline ends. From germline, CDR1 is SGDLS and CDR2 YYNGEE. The length of the CDR3 is 14 residues. The chain uses TRBV9 and TRBJ1-1; tentative D call: TRBD1 (5 bases). Sequenced sample: PBMCs. The sequence came from a woman aged 40 to 49 in good health and CMV-seropositive. CDR3: CASSVTEGYTEAFF. CDR3 nucleotides: TGTGCCAGCAGCGTAACGGAGGGGTACACTGAAGCTTTCTTT.